Presented here are 17 T cell receptor beta chains from one specimen sequenced in a study of shared T cell receptors in the human thymus. Repertoires were generated with immunoSEQ multiplex PCR, while TCRdb's copy carries only in-frame clones and drops some. The table lists about 380,000 clones, around 95% of them singletons. The sample was thymocytes. Receptors originate from a human donor.

The chain uses TRBV28 and TRBJ2-7, with 8 bases that match TRBD1. Germline V lookup: CDR1 MDHEN, CDR2 SYDVKM. This CDR3 region has 15 residues. The trim removed 4 bases at V and 2 bases at J, leaving 7 bases unmatched. DNA of the CDR3: TGTGCCAGCAGTTCACAGGGGGGCCTCCCCTACGAGCAGTACTTC. Protein sequence: CASSSQGGLPYEQYF.

The chain has TRBV28 and TRBJ1-1; tentatively, D is TRBD1 (6 bases). Germline values: CDR1 MDHEN, CDR2 SYDVKM. The CDR3 is 14 residues long. V was pared by 4 bases and J by 1 base, with 10 bases between. CDR3 in DNA: TGTGCCAGCAGTTCGGGACACAGGAACACTGAAGCTTTCTTT. Translated, it gives CASSSGHRNTEAFF.

This chain links TRBV6-1 with TRBJ1-2; TRBD1 might be the D (5 bases). CDR1 is MNHNS and CDR2 is SASEGT in the germline V gene. This CDR3 is built from 15 residues. Trimming shortened V by 10 bases and J by 7 bases, and 25 bases separated the two germline ends. CDR3 region: CATPWDFIGATGYTF. The CDR3, as DNA: TGTGCCACCCCTTGGGATTTTATCGGGGCGACTGGCTACACCTTC.

This clone was counted once. This chain connects TRBV27 to TRBJ2-5, with no clear D. The CDR3 is 12 amino acids. The germline V gene has CDR1 MNHEY and CDR2 SMNVEV (reference sequence). V lost 2 bases, J lost 5 bases, and 6 bases lay in between. CDR3 loop: CASSLGRETQYF. CDR3 DNA: TGTGCCAGCAGTTTAGGCCGTGAGACCCAGTACTTC.

The rearrangement links TRBV19 to TRBJ2-4, with D unclear. The germline V gene encodes CDR1 LNHDA and CDR2 SQIVND (reference sequence). The CDR3 has 18 residues. Trimming stripped 3 bases from V and 1 base from J, with 19 bases between. The CDR3 DNA sequence: TGTGCCAGTAGTATGTTTCCCGGGCCCCAAGTGGCCAAAAACATTCAGTACTTC. Residues: CASSMFPGPQVAKNIQYF.

V is TRBV20-1 and J is TRBJ2-2; D remains ambiguous. The V and J ends lost 6 bases and 4 bases respectively, with 6 bases between them. The CDR3 totals 11 residues. Germline V gene lookup returns CDR1 DFQATT and CDR2 SNEGSKA (reference sequence). The CDR3, as DNA: TGCAGTGCGGCAGGCACCGGGGAGCTGTTTTTT. Its translation is CSAAGTGELFF.

The CDR3 loop reads CASSQMGRTDTQYF. DNA for the CDR3: TGTGCCAGCAGCCAGATGGGACGGACAGATACGCAGTATTTT. The chain joins TRBV4-2 to TRBJ2-3; the D gene could be TRBD1 or TRBD2 (5 bases each). CDR3 length: 14 residues. CDR1 is LGHNA and CDR2 is YNFKEQ in the germline V gene. V lost 3 bases to trimming and J lost 3 bases, with 10 bases between them.

CDR3 nucleotides: TGTGCCAGCAGTGAAGCGCTCCGGGGATCTGAAGCTTTCTTT. This sequence encodes CASSEALRGSEAFF. This chain connects TRBV2 to TRBJ1-1; no definite D call. Trimming removed 0 bases at V and 6 bases at J, with 11 bases between. Per the germline V gene, CDR1 is SNHLY and CDR2 is FYNNEI. This CDR3 region has 14 residues.

This CDR3 reads CASSLKGRDYGYTF. The CDR3 DNA follows: TGTGCCAGCAGCTTGAAAGGAAGAGACTATGGCTACACCTTC. The chain links TRBV5-8 to TRBJ1-2, with unresolved D. In germline, CDR1 is SGHTS, CDR2 YDEGEE. Trimming cost V 1 base and J 3 bases, with 10 bases left between them. The CDR3 totals 14 residues. The entire variable domain, with the rest obtained from reference TRBV5-8 and TRBJ1-2, is as follows: EAGVTQSPTHLIKTRGQQATLRCSPISGHTSVYWYQQALGLGLQFLLWYDEGEERNRGNFPPRFSGRQFPNYSSELNVNALELEDSALYLCASSLKGRDYGYTFGSGTRLTVV.

The chain joins TRBV2 to TRBJ2-4; 13 nucleotides agree with TRBD2. Unmatched junction bases numbered 5, after V lost 3 bases and J lost 6 bases. The germline CDR1 and CDR2 sequences are SNHLY and FYNNEI. The length of the CDR3 is 16 residues. The CDR3 protein is CASSDVLAGGINIQYF. The CDR3 DNA reads as TGTGCCAGCAGTGACGTACTAGCGGGAGGGATAAACATTCAGTACTTC.

V and J are TRBV6-1 and TRBJ1-2; 8 positions agree with TRBD1. J was trimmed by 8 bases and V by 4 bases; bases with no gene match: 9. This CDR3 comprises 14 residues. Germline CDR1 reads MNHNS; CDR2 reads SASEGT. The CDR3 loop is CASSAFGQGEGYTF. The CDR3 nucleotides are TGTGCCAGCAGTGCTTTCGGACAGGGAGAAGGCTACACCTTC.

The chain employs TRBV18 and TRBJ2-7; 13 positions agree with TRBD2. This CDR3 region has 14 residues. Germline V gene lookup returns CDR1 KGHSH and CDR2 LQKENI. The trim removed 8 bases at V and 12 bases at J, leaving 13 bases unmatched. The CDR3 DNA reads as TGTGCCAGCGAACGGACTAGCGGGGGTGGGGTGCGGTACTTC. Its translation is CASERTSGGGVRYF.

This clone was observed a few times. This sequence joins TRBV19 and TRBJ2-7; 11 positions agree with TRBD2. Germline V gene lookup returns CDR1 LNHDA and CDR2 SQIVND (reference sequence). The CDR3 is 17 amino acids. The junction had 15 bases not matched to a gene; V was cut back by 4 bases and J by 7 bases. CDR3 residues: CASSTRGASGRIREQYF. CDR3 DNA sequence: TGTGCCAGTAGTACCAGGGGGGCTAGCGGGAGGATCCGTGAGCAGTACTTC.

The rearrangement joins TRBV9 to TRBJ2-2, with D possibly TRBD1 on 7 matching bases. Trimming shortened V by 3 bases and J by 3 bases, and 18 bases separated the two germline ends. The germline CDR1 and CDR2 sequences are SGDLS and YYNGEE. CDR3 length: 17 residues. Here the CDR3 reads CASSEEGQRLYTGELFF. CDR3 coding DNA: TGTGCCAGCAGCGAGGAGGGACAGAGACTTTACACCGGGGAGCTGTTTTTT.

This chain links TRBV5-1 with TRBJ2-1, with TRBD2 matching over 10 bases. CDR1 and CDR2 (germline): SGHRS, YFSETQ. This CDR3 contains 16 residues. With V trimmed by 0 bases and J by 8 bases, 8 bases remained unmatched. The CDR3 loop is CASSLVICLAGDEQFF. The DNA for the CDR3 is TGCGCCAGCAGCTTGGTAATATGTCTAGCGGGAGATGAGCAGTTCTTC.

The rearrangement links TRBV28 to TRBJ1-3; 7 nucleotides match TRBD1. This CDR3 is built from 14 residues. V was clipped by 6 bases and J by 8 bases; unmatched bases: 10. CDR1 is MDHEN and CDR2 is SYDVKM in the germline V gene. CDR3 nucleotides: TGTGCCAGCAGCGACAGGGACAGAGGGTACACCATATATTTT. Amino acid sequence: CASSDRDRGYTIYF. The full variable domain, completed using reference TRBV28 and TRBJ1-3, is DVKVTQSSRYLVKRTGEKVFLECVQDMDHENMFWYRQDPGLGLRLIYFSYDVKMKEKGDIPEGYSVSREKKERFSLILESASTNQTSMYLCASSDRDRGYTIYFGEGSWLTVV.

The chain links TRBV7-9 to TRBJ2-1, with TRBD2 as a possible D gene (6 bases). The germline CDR1 and CDR2 sequences are SEHNR and FQNEAQ (reference sequence). This CDR3 comprises 17 residues. Trimming removed 1 base at V and 6 bases at J, with 19 bases between. The CDR3 is CASSLDMRQLAANEQFF. CDR3 nucleotides: TGTGCCAGCAGCTTAGATATGAGGCAGTTAGCGGCCAATGAGCAGTTCTTC.